Included here is one T cell receptor beta chain sequence, with context. The CDR3 runs 13 residues. Trimming removed 0 bases from V and 10 bases from J, with 13 bases in between. The germline V gene encodes CDR1 SGHNT and CDR2 YYREEE (reference sequence). The assay was immunoSEQ multiplex PCR, and TCRdb's table has in-frame clones only and misses some. The sample has tens of thousands of clones, about 68% seen once. Stated time point: pretreatment peripheral blood. The data were obtained in a study of PD-L1 blockade in urothelial cancer. Study-level information: Blood was tested 3 weeks (second dose) and 6 weeks into treatment. Median T cell yield from blood was over 130,000.

This material consisted of PBMCs, taken around atezolizumab (anti-PD-L1) treatment. The chain recombines TRBV5-4 with TRBJ1-2, with D unclear. The sequence was obtained from a man aged 70 or older with urothelial cancer. CDR3 sequence (DNA): TGTGCCAGCAGCTTGGCCGGGCGGGCCATCTACACCTTC. Encoded protein: CASSLAGRAIYTF. Using reference TRBV5-4 and TRBJ1-2 for the parts outside the CDR3, the full variable domain is ETGVTQSPTHLIKTRGQQVTLRCSSQSGHNTVSWYQQALGQGPQFIFQYYREEENGRGNFPPRFSGLQFPNYSSELNVNALELDDSALYLCASSLAGRAIYTFGSGTRLTVV.